Reported below is one T cell receptor beta chain. This sample is part of a study of blood T cell repertoires in COVID-19. Across the study: PBMCs, B-cell-depleted T cells, or T cells provided the cDNA or gDNA that made up the material.

In germline, CDR1 is MNHEY, CDR2 SVGAGI. The ends were cut back, 8 bases at V and 7 bases at J, with 11 bases in the middle. This CDR3 has 12 residues. As processed by the authors: It was from reference gene primer amplification that nucleated cell counts were estimated. Profiling relied on immunoSEQ multiplex PCR, and the TCRdb table lists in-frame clones only, not all of them. Clone size and the V and J calls come from that table; the DNA yielded D and trimming. The sample includes under 200,000 clones, around 90% of them seen just once. This receptor was identified in a man between 45 and 60 years old with acute or convalescent COVID-19. Material: peripheral blood. J is TRBJ2-2 and V is TRBV6-5; possibly TRBD2 for D (6 bases). CDR3 DNA sequence: TGTGCCAGCGGGAGGAGGGTCGGGGAGCTGTTTTTT. Translated: CASGRRVGELFF.